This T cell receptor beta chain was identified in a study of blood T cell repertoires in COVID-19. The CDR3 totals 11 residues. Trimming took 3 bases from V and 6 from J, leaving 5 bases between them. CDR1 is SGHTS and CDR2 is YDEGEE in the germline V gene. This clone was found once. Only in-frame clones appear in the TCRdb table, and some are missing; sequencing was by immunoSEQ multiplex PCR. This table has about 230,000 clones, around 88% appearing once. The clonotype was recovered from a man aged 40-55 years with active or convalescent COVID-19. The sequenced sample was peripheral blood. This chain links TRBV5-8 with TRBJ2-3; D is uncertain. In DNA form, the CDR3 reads TGTGCCAGCAGCTCGGTGGATACGCAGTATTTT. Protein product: CASSSVDTQYF.